This is a list of T cell receptor beta chains from one sample in a study of CXCR3-negative and CXCR3-positive naive CD8 T cells. Using the 5' RACE reads, TCRdb records one entry per CDR3 protein without DNA. Its table lists 100,000 to 150,000 distinct CDR3 sequences. The sequenced sample was naive CXCR3- CD8+ T cells from blood. Source of these receptors: a human donor in good health. Some clones in this sample may be carry-over from other donors' samples. CDR3s include the opening cysteine and the closing phenylalanine or tryptophan.

J	V	CDR3
TRBJ2-1	TRBV19	CASISVPPYNEQFF
TRBJ2-7	TRBV10-3	CAISESPSGRFREQYF
TRBJ2-7	TRBV29-1	CSVTPGTPGPHEQYF
TRBJ1-3	TRBV7-9	CASSSGGGGNTIYF
TRBJ1-3	TRBV7-6	CASSLGDSGNTIYF
TRBJ1-1	TRBV28	CASSPLDRLTEAFF
TRBJ1-5	TRBV4-1	CASSRREGRDPQHF
TRBJ1-2	TRBV4-1	CASSQAVRDIYGYTF
TRBJ1-5	TRBV12-3/TRBV12-4	CASSLQGGDGAQHF
TRBJ2-2	TRBV6-5	CASSYSVAANTGELFF
TRBJ2-2	TRBV19	CASSLGLASLNTGELFF
TRBJ2-1	TRBV15	CATREGYNEQFF
TRBJ2-5	TRBV29-1	CSVERDTQETQYF
TRBJ1-5	TRBV28	CASSLTGASNQPQHF
TRBJ2-3	TRBV29-1	CSVEDRQSTDTQYF
TRBJ2-7	TRBV4-3	CASSQAEGSYEQYF
TRBJ1-1	TRBV5-1	CASSLDPNTEAFF
TRBJ2-6	TRBV25-1	CASSLGGRANVLTF
TRBJ2-3	TRBV5-1	CASSFEGGSTDTQYF
TRBJ2-7	TRBV12-3/TRBV12-4	CASSFVAGGNEQYF
TRBJ2-7	TRBV28	CASSLGPGQASYEQYF
TRBJ2-3	TRBV28	CASSTRDGTDTQYF
TRBJ1-1	TRBV29-1	CSGDSMNTEAFF
TRBJ2-1	TRBV29-1	CSVETVAYNEQFF
TRBJ1-1	TRBV29-1	CSALKMNTEAFF
TRBJ1-1	TRBV11-3	CASSFRTGGNTEAFF
TRBJ1-2	TRBV5-4	CASSSNRGDFYGYTF
TRBJ1-4	TRBV7-9	CASSFPGQGNEKLFF
TRBJ2-2	TRBV7-6	CASSLEFGSTGELFF
TRBJ1-1	TRBV9	CASSTRTDTEAFF
TRBJ1-1	TRBV7-6	CASSLGIVNTEAFF
TRBJ2-7	TRBV28	CASSFQTSGRDEQYF
TRBJ1-1	TRBV29-1	CSVRGQGGTEAFF
TRBJ2-5	TRBV7-9	CASSQPDRDQETQYF
TRBJ2-1	TRBV29-1	CSVEPGQGWGNEQFF
TRBJ2-3	TRBV6-6	CASSYELGTSGGADTQYF
TRBJ2-1	TRBV29-1	CSPVGGGNEQFF